This TCR beta chain came from a study of blood T cell repertoires in COVID-19. The V gene's germline CDR1 is MNHNY and CDR2 SVGAGI (reference sequence). This CDR3 comprises 16 residues. Germline trimming cut 0 bases from V and 4 bases from J; bases unmatched to any gene: 7. TCRdb's copy holds only in-frame clones and misses some; the assay was immunoSEQ multiplex PCR. The table shows about 420,000 clones, with 80% to 90% occurring only once. V and J are TRBV6-6 and TRBJ2-3, with 7 bases that match TRBD1. The sequence was collected from a man between 18 and 29 years old with COVID-19, enrolled during active disease. The sample comprised peripheral blood. The DNA of the CDR3 is TGTGCCAGCAGTTACTCACCAGGGGGAATCTCAGATACGCAGTATTTT. Protein: CASSYSPGGISDTQYF.